These 28 T cell receptor beta chains share one sample of origin, sequenced in a study of T cell changes during pregnancy in multiple sclerosis. Sequenced by immunoSEQ multiplex PCR; TCRdb stores in-frame clones only, minus some. Altogether tens of thousands of clones are present, 93% being singletons, with the ten largest covering about 1.8%. The specimen was peripheral blood, collected after pregnancy. These receptors were collected from a female donor with multiple sclerosis, enrolled in a pregnancy study.

The chain combines TRBV18 with TRBJ1-3; possibly TRBD1 for D (6 bases). Trimming stripped 5 bases from V and 0 bases from J, with 11 bases between. The CDR3 is 15 residues long. Germline CDR1 is KGHSH and CDR2 is LQKENI. CDR3 nucleotide sequence: TGTGCCAGCTCAACAACAGGGTTCTCTGGAAACACCATATATTTT. It is translated as CASSTTGFSGNTIYF.

This chain uses TRBV19 with TRBJ2-7; 10 bases fit TRBD1. The CDR3 contains 19 residues. Germline V gene lookup returns CDR1 LNHDA and CDR2 SQIVND (reference sequence). The trim removed 6 bases at V and 5 bases at J, leaving 22 bases unmatched. The CDR3 DNA follows: TGTGCCAGTAGCCAACTGTCGACTATGACCGGGACAGGGGTCCACGAGCAGTACTTC. Amino acids: CASSQLSTMTGTGVHEQYF.

A few counts support this clone. The chain uses TRBV27 and TRBJ1-3; D is unresolved. This CDR3 comprises 14 residues. The V end lost 6 bases, the J end lost 0 bases, and 9 bases lay between the germline ends. Germline assignment: CDR1 MNHEY and CDR2 SMNVEV (reference sequence). Here the CDR3 reads CASRDGSSGNTIYF. CDR3 nucleotides: TGTGCCAGCAGGGATGGGAGCTCTGGAAACACCATATATTTT.

J is TRBJ1-2 and V is TRBV30, with 8 positions matching TRBD1. Trimming took 0 bases from V and 2 from J; bases not matched to a gene: 11. This CDR3 has 17 residues. Germline assignment: CDR1 GTSNPN and CDR2 SVGIG (reference sequence). In DNA, the CDR3 is TGTGCCTGGAGTGTTGGCTTTTTAGGACAGGGAAACTATGGCTACACCTTC. Its translation: CAWSVGFLGQGNYGYTF.

This clone was seen once. The chain uses TRBV5-5 and TRBJ2-5, with TRBD2 matching 11 bases. V lost 2 bases, J lost 3 bases, and 6 bases stayed unmatched. Germline V CDR1 and CDR2: SGHKS, YYEKEE (reference sequence). CDR3 length equals 16 residues. The CDR3 loop reads CASSLLSGRAEETQYF. The CDR3 DNA reads as TGTGCCAGCAGCTTACTTAGCGGGAGGGCCGAAGAGACCCAGTACTTC.

The chain uses TRBV27 and TRBJ2-1, with a weak D call TRBD2 (6 bases). V was cut by 5 bases and J by 4 bases, with 12 bases left in between. The length of the CDR3 is 14 residues. Germline V gene data show CDR1 as MNHEY and CDR2 as SMNVEV (reference sequence). Written as DNA, the CDR3 is TGTGCCAGCAGTAAAATCCGGGAGTACAATGAGCAGTTCTTC. Protein: CASSKIREYNEQFF.

The V and J genes are TRBV6-5 and TRBJ2-1; 8 bases map to TRBD2. CDR1 and CDR2 from the germline V gene are MNHEY and SVGAGI. The CDR3 spans 15 residues. The ends lost 5 bases at V and 4 bases at J; junction bases unmatched: 7. The CDR3 coding sequence is TGTGCCAGCAGTCTTAGCGGGAACGTTTACAATGAGCAGTTCTTC. Encoded protein: CASSLSGNVYNEQFF.

This clone was recorded once. The rearrangement uses TRBV7-9 and TRBJ2-5, with TRBD2 matching 12 bases. Unmatched junction bases numbered 9, after V lost 6 bases and J lost 1 base. Germline values: CDR1 SEHNR, CDR2 FQNEAQ (reference sequence). This CDR3 contains 17 residues. The CDR3 loop is CASSRSPGLAGQETQYF. Here the CDR3 DNA reads TGTGCCAGCAGTAGATCCCCGGGACTAGCGGGCCAAGAGACCCAGTACTTC.

V usage is TRBV11-3 and J usage is TRBJ2-3; tentative D call: TRBD2 (5 bases). Germline V CDR1 and CDR2: SGHNT, YENEEA. Trimming removed 3 bases at V and 2 bases at J, with 15 bases between. CDR3 size: 16 residues. The chain's CDR3 is CASSFRRDINTDTQYF. CDR3 nucleotides: TGTGCCAGCAGCTTCCGACGGGATATTAACACAGATACGCAGTATTTT. Supplemented by reference TRBV11-3 and TRBJ2-3, the full variable domain reads EAGVVQSPRYKIIEKKQPVAFWCNPISGHNTLYWYLQNLGQGPELLIRYENEEAVDDSQLPKDRFSAERLKGVDSTLKIQPAELGDSAVYLCASSFRRDINTDTQYFGPGTRLTVL.

This clone was counted only a few times. The genes are TRBV19 and TRBJ1-5; 10 positions agree with TRBD1. After removal of 5 bases from V and 5 bases from J, the junction contained 3 bases not matched to a gene. This CDR3 has 14 amino acids. Germline CDR1 LNHDA, CDR2 SQIVND (reference sequence). CDR3 in amino acids: CASSPGQGYQPQHF. The CDR3 nucleotides read TGTGCCAGTAGTCCGGGACAGGGGTATCAGCCCCAGCATTTT. Supplemented by reference TRBV19 and TRBJ1-5, the full variable domain reads DGGITQSPKYLFRKEGQNVTLSCEQNLNHDAMYWYRQDPGQGLRLIYYSQIVNDFQKGDIAEGYSVSREKKESFPLTVTSAQKNPTAFYLCASSPGQGYQPQHFGDGTRLSIL.

This clone was recorded only once. The V call is TRBV29-1, the J call TRBJ2-5; 11 nucleotides line up with TRBD2. Germline V gives CDR1 SQVTM, CDR2 ANQGSEA. The CDR3 loop spans 16 amino acids. With 7 bases clipped from V and 3 bases from J, the junction kept 13 bases outside the gene matches. CDR3: CSAYLVLAGGEETQYF. The CDR3, as DNA: TGCAGCGCCTACTTAGTTTTAGCGGGAGGGGAAGAGACCCAGTACTTC.

J is TRBJ1-2 and V is TRBV11-2; 11 bases agree with TRBD1. The J segment lost 6 bases and the V segment lost 5 bases, leaving 14 bases of the junction unmatched. Looked up from germline, CDR1 is SGHAT and CDR2 is FQNNGV. CDR3 size: 17 residues. The CDR3 region has the DNA TGTGCCAGCAGCCCATGGACAGGGGGCGGGCCGGTCAATGGCTACACCTTC. It is translated as CASSPWTGGGPVNGYTF. Drawing the rest from reference TRBV11-2 and TRBJ1-2, the complete variable domain is EAGVAQSPRYKIIEKRQSVAFWCNPISGHATLYWYQQILGQGPKLLIQFQNNGVVDDSQLPKDRFSAERLKGVDSTLKIQPAKLEDSAVYLCASSPWTGGGPVNGYTFGSGTRLTVV.

V and J are TRBV29-1 and TRBJ2-1; TRBD2 agrees at 10 bases. Germline V gene data show CDR1 as SQVTM and CDR2 as ANQGSEA. The V and J ends lost 7 bases and 8 bases, in that order; junction bases with no gene match: 11. The CDR3 has 14 residues. CDR3 sequence reads: CSATAGGPLDEQFF. The CDR3 DNA is TGCAGCGCCACAGCGGGAGGGCCTTTGGATGAGCAGTTCTTC.

This sequence joins TRBV28 and TRBJ1-5, with D unresolved. Germline CDR1 MDHEN, CDR2 SYDVKM. This CDR3 spans 14 amino acids. V was trimmed by 5 bases and J by 6 bases, leaving 14 bases between them. The CDR3 sequence: CASSAGLASQPQHF. DNA of the CDR3: TGTGCCAGCAGTGCGGGCCTAGCTTCTCAGCCCCAGCATTTT.

The chain links TRBV5-6 to TRBJ2-1, with D possibly being TRBD1 (7 bases). Germline V CDR1 and CDR2: SGHDT, YYEEEE. V dropped 3 bases and J dropped 9 bases, with 10 bases sitting between them. The CDR3 contains 12 residues. CDR3 DNA sequence: TGTGCCAGCAGCTCCCAGGGGGGTGAGCAGTTCTTC. It yields the protein CASSSQGGEQFF. Full variable domain (remainder filled in from reference TRBV5-6 and TRBJ2-1): DAGVTQSPTHLIKTRGQQVTLRCSPKSGHDTVSWYQQALGQGPQFIFQYYEEEERQRGNFPDRFSGHQFPNYSSELNVNALLLGDSALYLCASSSQGGEQFFGPGTRLTVL.

The chain recombines TRBV5-6 with TRBJ1-3; D gene unclear. V lost 5 bases and J 4 bases, leaving 4 bases between the germline ends. The CDR3 length is 11 residues. Germline loops: CDR1 SGHDT, CDR2 YYEEEE. Here the CDR3 reads CASRQGNTIYF. CDR3 sequence (DNA): TGTGCCAGCAGACAGGGAAACACCATATATTTT.

The gene calls are TRBV7-3 and TRBJ2-1; D might be TRBD1 (6 bases). Trimming left V 5 bases short and J 4 bases short, with 12 bases between. Germline V gene data show CDR1 as SGHTA and CDR2 as FQGTGA. The length of the CDR3 is 14 residues. DNA for the CDR3: TGTGCCAGCAGCCAAGCGACAGGATACAATGAGCAGTTCTTC. Amino acids: CASSQATGYNEQFF.

This clone appeared a few times. The chain is built from TRBV30 and TRBJ2-7; weak D call: TRBD2 (6 bases). Germline V gene data show CDR1 as GTSNPN and CDR2 as SVGIG (reference sequence). The CDR3 totals 12 residues. Trimming pared 4 bases from V and 8 bases from J, leaving 15 bases between. CDR3 sequence (DNA): TGTGCCTGGATGAACGGGAGACTTCAGCAGTACTTC. This sequence encodes CAWMNGRLQQYF.

V usage is TRBV15 and J usage is TRBJ2-3, with 8 bases identical to TRBD1. The CDR3 totals 13 residues. Germline-derived CDR1 and CDR2 are LNHNV and YYDKDF (reference sequence). J gave up 6 bases and V 5 bases, and 4 bases lay outside the gene matches. CDR3 residues: CATSEGQVDTQYF. The CDR3 DNA is TGTGCCACCAGCGAGGGACAGGTGGATACGCAGTATTTT.

The rearrangement links TRBV10-3 to TRBJ1-5; D remains ambiguous. The CDR3 loop spans 15 amino acids. CDR1 is ENHRY and CDR2 is SYGVKD in the germline V gene. V was cut by 4 bases and J by 1 base, with 11 bases left in between. The CDR3 region is CAISAAGGSNQPQHF. In nucleotides, the CDR3 is TGTGCCATCAGTGCGGCCGGAGGGAGCAATCAGCCCCAGCATTTT.

The chain carries TRBV5-1 and TRBJ1-3; D not resolved. This CDR3 contains 15 residues. Per germline, CDR1 SGHRS and CDR2 YFSETQ. V dropped 4 bases and J dropped 1 base, with 12 bases sitting between them. CDR3 DNA: TGCGCCAGCAGCGCAGCCTCGGGGTCTGGAAACACCATATATTTT. This codes for CASSAASGSGNTIYF.

J is TRBJ2-5 and V is TRBV18, with TRBD1 matching over 8 bases. This CDR3 has 16 residues. J lost 2 bases, V lost 6 bases, and 11 bases had no gene match. Looked up from germline, CDR1 is KGHSH and CDR2 is LQKENI. The CDR3 DNA reads as TGTGCCAGCTCGCAGAGACCGGGACAGGTGCAAGAGACCCAGTACTTC. Translated, it gives CASSQRPGQVQETQYF. Full variable domain (rest looked up from reference TRBV18 and TRBJ2-5): NAGVMQNPRHLVRRRGQEARLRCSPMKGHSHVYWYRQLPEEGLKFMVYLQKENIIDESGMPKERFSAEFPKEGPSILRIQQVVRGDSAAYFCASSQRPGQVQETQYFGPGTRLLVL.

J is TRBJ2-7 and V is TRBV4-3; 7 nucleotides match TRBD2. The V gene end was trimmed by 4 bases and the J gene end by 3 bases; junction bases not matched to a gene: 12. CDR1 and CDR2 from the germline V gene are LGHNA and YSLEER. The CDR3 contains 16 residues. DNA for the CDR3: TGCGCCAGCAGCCGCGACTATCTAGCGGCGGACTACGAGCAGTACTTC. Translating gives CASSRDYLAADYEQYF.

The chain employs TRBV27 and TRBJ2-5, with 10 bases that match TRBD2. Per the germline V gene, CDR1 is MNHEY and CDR2 is SMNVEV (reference sequence). V shed 2 bases and J 5 bases; nucleotides not matched to a gene: 8. CDR3 size: 16 residues. In DNA, the CDR3 is TGTGCCAGCAGTTTAGTGAGCGGGAGGGCCGGGGAGACCCAGTACTTC. Encoded protein: CASSLVSGRAGETQYF.

The genes are TRBV7-2 and TRBJ2-1; 11 bases align to TRBD2. Germline V gives CDR1 SGHTA, CDR2 FQGNSA. V trimming: 7 bases; J trimming: 6 bases; junction bases outside the gene matches: 8. The CDR3 has 15 amino acids. The CDR3 protein is CASNQGLAGVNEQFF. CDR3 nucleotides: TGTGCCAGCAACCAAGGACTAGCGGGCGTCAATGAGCAGTTCTTC. Drawing the rest from reference TRBV7-2 and TRBJ2-1, the complete variable domain is GAGVSQSPSNKVTEKGKDVELRCDPISGHTALYWYRQSLGQGLEFLIYFQGNSAPDKSGLPSDRFSAERTGGSVSTLTIQRTQQEDSAVYLCASNQGLAGVNEQFFGPGTRLTVL.

V gene TRBV13 combines with J gene TRBJ2-1; the match to TRBD2 covers 13 bases. The CDR3 spans 22 residues. The V and J ends lost 1 base and 2 bases, in that order; junction bases with no gene match: 17. Germline lookup yields CDR1 PRHDT and CDR2 FYEKMQ (reference sequence). Here the CDR3 reads CASSLDAGLAGESLVTYNEQFF. The CDR3 nucleotides read TGTGCCAGCAGCTTAGACGCTGGACTAGCGGGAGAAAGTTTAGTGACCTACAATGAGCAGTTCTTC.

The rearrangement joins TRBV6-1 to TRBJ2-3; TRBD1 aligns across 8 bases. This CDR3 is built from 15 residues. Losses at the gene ends were 3 bases for V and 6 bases for J; bases not matched to a gene: 8. CDR1 is MNHNS, CDR2 SASEGT, per germline. CDR3 DNA sequence: TGTGCCAGCAGTGAGGTAACAGGGGGTTTTGATACGCAGTATTTT. Encoded protein: CASSEVTGGFDTQYF.

V is TRBV4-3 and J is TRBJ2-6, with a possible D match to TRBD2 (7 bases). CDR1 is LGHNA, CDR2 YSLEER, per germline. V gave up 2 bases and J gave up 4 bases, with 12 bases separating them. The CDR3 covers 16 residues. The DNA for the CDR3 is TGCGCCAGCAGCCAAAGTCCGGGGGGCGGGGCCAACGTCCTGACTTTC. Its translation: CASSQSPGGGANVLTF.